A single T cell receptor beta chain is shown here with its context. The antigen is undetermined. The sample is drawn from a study of lymphopenia after photon versus proton radiotherapy. Study-wide results and caveats: Proton therapy kept repertoires fairly stable, unlike photons, which gained effector/memory cells.

Assay: immunoSEQ multiplex PCR; the TCRdb copy retains only in-frame clones and omits some. The repertoire holds 70,000 or so clones, with just under 95% as singletons. The sequence derives from a woman in her thirties or forties with cholangiocarcinoma. The sample consisted of peripheral blood, taken from a patient treated with photon-based radiotherapy.

The CDR3, as DNA: TGTGCCAGCAGCAAACCCGGGGGCCGGGATAGCAATCAGCCCCAGCATTTT. It yields the protein CASSKPGGRDSNQPQHF. V gene TRBV7-2 combines with J gene TRBJ1-5, with a tentative D call TRBD1 (6 bases). Germline CDR1 SGHTA, CDR2 FQGNSA. There are 17 residues in the CDR3. The ends were cut back, 5 bases at V and 0 bases at J, with 17 bases in the middle.